A selection of T cell receptor beta chains follows, all from one sample in a study of shared clonotypes between healthy human individuals. Sequencing was performed with immunoSEQ multiplex PCR; in TCRdb, only in-frame clones are kept and a portion is missing. The sample lists about 380,000 clones; around 96% were seen once. Sequencing was performed on memory CD8+ T cells sorted from blood. Source of these receptors: a man aged 30-40 years in good health. Both conserved end residues are part of each CDR3. The D gene is left open where the match is weak. A clone size is listed for some rows: how often the clone was seen (once, few, many), or a class if it is expanded.

. TRBJ1-3 TRBD1 TRBV6-6 CASNTGAGNTIYF TGTGCCAGTAACACAGGGGCTGGAAACACCATATATTTT
once TRBJ2-5 TRBD1 TRBV5-8 CASSSPGGALYQETQYF TGTGCCAGCAGCTCCCCAGGGGGCGCGTTGTATCAAGAGACCCAGTACTTC
. TRBJ2-1 TRBD2 TRBV10-3 CAISSGSEQFF TGTGCCATCAGTAGCGGGAGTGAGCAGTTCTTC
. TRBJ2-5 . TRBV5-6 CASSLWGETQYF TGTGCCAGCAGCTTGTGGGGAGAGACCCAGTACTTC
few TRBJ2-3 . TRBV7-2 CASSLASTDTQYF TGTGCCAGCAGCTTAGCTAGCACAGATACGCAGTATTTT
. TRBJ2-5 TRBD2 TRBV7-6 CASSSNLAGAGETQYF TGTGCCAGCAGCTCAAACCTAGCGGGAGCGGGCGAGACCCAGTACTTC
. TRBJ2-3 . TRBV18 CASSPLGGTDTQYF TGTGCCAGCTCACCATTGGGGGGCACAGATACGCAGTATTTT
. TRBJ1-5 . TRBV15 CATSTQQGSYGQPQHF TGTGCCACCAGCACTCAACAAGGGAGTTACGGTCAGCCCCAGCATTTT
few TRBJ2-7 TRBD2 TRBV7-4 CASSLDPSGSYEQYF TGTGCCAGCAGCTTAGATCCTAGCGGGAGCTACGAGCAGTACTTC
. TRBJ1-2 . TRBV28 CASSSPREDKIYGYTF TGTGCCAGCAGTTCCCCTCGCGAAGATAAAATCTATGGCTACACCTTC
. TRBJ1-5 . TRBV6-6 CASMGVNQPQHF TGTGCCAGCATGGGGGTCAATCAGCCCCAGCATTTT
. TRBJ2-2 TRBD2 TRBV6-5 CASRRASGSTGELFF TGTGCCAGCAGGAGGGCTAGCGGATCAACCGGGGAGCTGTTTTTT
. TRBJ2-3 TRBD2 TRBV4-2 CASSQRTSGGTDTQYF TGTGCCAGCAGCCAAAGGACTAGCGGGGGCACAGATACGCAGTATTTT
. TRBJ2-3 . TRBV29-1 CSVARQGGDTQYF TGCAGCGTTGCCCGGCAGGGGGGGGATACGCAGTATTTT
. TRBJ1-1 TRBD1 TRBV5-6 CASSLGPTGGPEAFF TGTGCCAGCAGCCTCGGCCCGACAGGGGGCCCTGAAGCTTTCTTT
. TRBJ2-5 TRBD2 TRBV7-2 CASSLALAGGPSSQETQYF TGTGCCAGCAGCTTAGCGCTGGCGGGAGGGCCCAGTAGCCAAGAGACCCAGTACTTC
. TRBJ2-2 . TRBV7-2 CASSFDRAGDTGELFF TGTGCCAGCAGCTTCGACAGGGCGGGGGACACCGGGGAGCTGTTTTTT
. TRBJ2-4 TRBD2 TRBV6-1 CASSELAGKNIQYF TGTGCCAGCAGTGAACTAGCGGGCAAAAACATTCAGTACTTC
. TRBJ1-5 . TRBV5-6 CASSTGAPYSNQPQHF TGTGCCAGCAGTACTGGGGCCCCGTATAGCAATCAGCCCCAGCATTTT
. TRBJ2-1 . TRBV4-1 CASSHRNPLSSYNEQFF TGCGCCAGCAGCCACAGAAACCCGCTAAGCTCCTACAATGAGCAGTTCTTC
. TRBJ2-3 . TRBV21-1 CASSKKRGQHTDTQYF TGTGCCAGCAGCAAAAAGAGGGGACAGCACACAGATACGCAGTATTTT
. TRBJ1-2 . TRBV5-5 CASSHGNGYGYTF TGTGCCAGCAGCCACGGGAACGGCTATGGCTACACCTTC
. TRBJ2-1 TRBD2 TRBV5-1 CASSPDWPGGSYNEQFF TGCGCCAGCAGCCCTGACTGGCCGGGAGGCTCCTACAATGAGCAGTTCTTC
. TRBJ2-7 TRBD1 TRBV30 CAWSSSGTGEYEQYF TGTGCCTGGAGTTCCTCCGGGACAGGTGAGTACGAGCAGTACTTC
. TRBJ1-5 . TRBV5-5 CASSPEGGPNQPQHF TGTGCCAGCAGCCCAGAAGGGGGACCGAATCAGCCCCAGCATTTT
once TRBJ1-1 . TRBV5-1 CASSLDGATNTEAFF TGCGCCAGCAGCTTGGATGGGGCAACGAACACTGAAGCTTTCTTT
. TRBJ1-5 TRBD1 TRBV9 CASSASLGQNQPQHF TGTGCCAGCAGCGCCTCATTGGGACAGAATCAGCCCCAGCATTTT
. TRBJ2-7 . TRBV28 CASSRMWEQYF TGTGCCAGCAGTCGGATGTGGGAGCAGTACTTC
. TRBJ2-2 . TRBV5-4 CASSTDSRGELFF TGTGCCAGCAGTACGGACAGCCGCGGGGAGCTGTTTTTT
. TRBJ2-5 . TRBV1 CTSSQVYKWTSVQETQYF TGCACCAGCAGCCAAGTATATAAATGGACTAGCGTTCAAGAGACCCAGTACTTC
. TRBJ2-3 . TRBV11-2 CASSLKVRARRSTDTQYF TGTGCCAGCAGCTTAAAGGTTCGAGCGAGAAGGAGCACAGATACGCAGTATTTT
. TRBJ1-5 . TRBV27 CASTPPLDPQHF TGTGCCAGCACCCCCCCCCTCGATCCCCAGCATTTT
. TRBJ2-2 . TRBV5-4 CASSFGGVETGELFF TGTGCCAGCAGCTTCGGGGGAGTCGAAACCGGGGAGCTGTTTTTT
. TRBJ2-7 . TRBV11-2 CASSLARLPYDSYEQYF TGTGCCAGCAGCTTGGCGAGGCTACCTTACGACTCCTACGAGCAGTACTTC
. TRBJ2-7 TRBD2 TRBV6-1 CASSDGIGRSSYEQYF TGTGCCAGCAGTGACGGTATCGGGAGGAGCTCCTACGAGCAGTACTTC
once TRBJ1-2 . TRBV11-2 CASSLRGPAGYTF TGTGCCAGCAGCTTACGGGGGCCCGCTGGCTACACCTTC
. TRBJ1-1 . TRBV5-8 CASSLGAAEAFF TGTGCCAGCAGCCTGGGAGCAGCTGAAGCTTTCTTT
. TRBJ2-5 . TRBV5-1 CASSLRGGGETQYF TGCGCCAGCAGCTTAAGGGGCGGAGGAGAGACCCAGTACTTC
. TRBJ2-1 TRBD2 TRBV7-9 CASSKRLAGRDLNEQFF TGTGCCAGCAGCAAGCGACTAGCGGGAAGGGATTTGAATGAGCAGTTCTTC
. TRBJ2-3 . TRBV5-1 CASRLASDTQYF TGCGCCAGCAGACTAGCCTCAGATACGCAGTATTTT
. TRBJ2-3 . TRBV30 CAWSLKQAVNTQYF TGTGCCTGGAGTTTAAAACAGGCTGTCAATACGCAGTATTTT
. TRBJ2-7 . TRBV28 CASSLYGRTYEQYF TGTGCCAGCAGTTTATATGGGAGGACCTACGAGCAGTACTTC
. TRBJ2-7 . TRBV11-2 CASSSRGPSSYEQYF TGTGCCAGCAGCTCCAGGGGCCCTAGCTCCTACGAGCAGTACTTC
. TRBJ1-3 TRBD1 TRBV5-4 CASSQQGASGNTIYF TGTGCCAGCAGCCAACAGGGGGCGTCTGGAAACACCATATATTTT
once TRBJ2-5 . TRBV5-4 CASSPHNGAQETQYF TGTGCCAGCAGCCCCCACAACGGGGCCCAGGAGACCCAGTACTTC
. TRBJ2-6 . TRBV2 CASRYRAPGANVLTF TGTGCCAGCAGGTACAGGGCCCCTGGGGCCAACGTCCTGACTTTC
. TRBJ2-5 TRBD1 TRBV18 CASSPRTGGEETQYF TGTGCCAGCTCACCACGGACAGGGGGTGAAGAGACCCAGTACTTC